This TCR beta chain was captured in a study of response to subunit inactivated influenza vaccine. The study's findings and limits: The authors offered the suggestion that each seasonal influenza vaccination recruits few new T cells.

V gave up 3 bases and J gave up 2 bases; unmatched junction bases: 6. The CDR3 spans 15 residues. Germline CDR1 reads SEHNR; CDR2 reads FQNEAQ (reference sequence). This clonotype was observed a handful of times. Its antigen is currently unknown. TCRdb itself ran the RT-PCR reads through MiXCR, one entry per CDR3 protein. The profile covers approximately 570,000 distinct CDR3 sequences, with under 9% appearing a single time and roughly 13% taken by the ten largest. The sample here was PBMCs from blood, taken less than 30 months after vaccination. V and J are TRBV7-9 and TRBJ1-2, with 7 bases that match TRBD1. The receptor was derived from a man aged 50 to 69 who received an inactivated influenza vaccine. This CDR3 reads CASSFPPTGNYGYTF. CDR3 in DNA: TGTGCCAGCAGCTTTCCTCCGACAGGGAACTATGGCTACACCTTC. Full variable domain (missing parts from reference TRBV7-9 and TRBJ1-2): DTGVSQNPRHKITKRGQNVTFRCDPISEHNRLYWYRQTLGQGPEFLTYFQNEAQLEKSRLLSDRFSAERPKGSFSTLEIQRTEQGDSAMYLCASSFPPTGNYGYTFGSGTRLTVV.